This note documents a single T cell receptor (beta chain) sequence. The antigen is unknown. Trimming removed 6 bases from V and 4 bases from J; junction bases left unmatched: 11. CDR1 MNHEY and CDR2 SVGAGI come from the germline V gene. The length of the CDR3 is 15 residues. This specimen belongs to a study of T cell responses to AZD1222 COVID-19 vaccine. TCRdb's copy holds only in-frame clones and misses some; the assay was immunoSEQ multiplex PCR. The table shows some 110,000 clones, with 85% to 90% occurring only once. Study outcomes and limitations: Baseline seropositivity characterized only six AZD1222 recipients. Donors in the cohort were predominantly white British and more often female, and clonal diversity was possibly underestimated.

The chain employs TRBV6-5 and TRBJ1-2; TRBD1 matches 7 bases. Source: peripheral blood, taken 28 days after the second AZD1222 dose. The TCR comes from an adult who received the AZD1222 COVID-19 vaccine. CDR3 region: CASRVTGTSLYGYTF. In DNA, the CDR3 is TGTGCCAGCAGGGTGACAGGGACGTCTCTCTATGGCTACACCTTC.